This T cell receptor (beta chain) emerged from a study of T cells in Graves' hyperthyroidism and ophthalmopathy. Overall study results and limits: Blood also contained most expanded thyroid clonotypes above 0.001.

This clonotype was counted at least ten times. Its target is unknown. The CDR3 loop spans 13 amino acids. CDR1 and CDR2 from the germline V gene are MNHNS and SASEGT. Trimming removed 5 bases at V and 11 bases at J, with 18 bases between. Diagnosis relied on clinical symptoms, serum thyroxine and TRAb, thyroid ultrasound and orbital computed tomography. PBMCs were sourced from roughly 9.7 ml fresh peripheral blood. Authors of the study amplified TCR beta CDR3 regions from RNA transcripts. Researchers ran a first-round RT-PCR on the TCR CDR3 using the HTBI primer set. TCRdb processed the multiplex PCR reads anew with MiXCR; each CDR3 protein has one entry. The sample gives roughly 250,000 distinct CDR3 sequences, 13% to 15% of which show up once; 10% to 15% is in the top ten.

The sequencing input was blood. The receptor comes from a woman between 40 and 50 years old with Graves' hyperthyroidism that later progressed to Graves' ophthalmopathy. The rearrangement joins TRBV6-1 to TRBJ1-1; possibly TRBD1 for D (6 bases). As DNA, the CDR3 is TGTGCCAGCAGTCACGGGGGCGAAGTTTCCGCTTTCTTT. Encoded protein: CASSHGGEVSAFF.